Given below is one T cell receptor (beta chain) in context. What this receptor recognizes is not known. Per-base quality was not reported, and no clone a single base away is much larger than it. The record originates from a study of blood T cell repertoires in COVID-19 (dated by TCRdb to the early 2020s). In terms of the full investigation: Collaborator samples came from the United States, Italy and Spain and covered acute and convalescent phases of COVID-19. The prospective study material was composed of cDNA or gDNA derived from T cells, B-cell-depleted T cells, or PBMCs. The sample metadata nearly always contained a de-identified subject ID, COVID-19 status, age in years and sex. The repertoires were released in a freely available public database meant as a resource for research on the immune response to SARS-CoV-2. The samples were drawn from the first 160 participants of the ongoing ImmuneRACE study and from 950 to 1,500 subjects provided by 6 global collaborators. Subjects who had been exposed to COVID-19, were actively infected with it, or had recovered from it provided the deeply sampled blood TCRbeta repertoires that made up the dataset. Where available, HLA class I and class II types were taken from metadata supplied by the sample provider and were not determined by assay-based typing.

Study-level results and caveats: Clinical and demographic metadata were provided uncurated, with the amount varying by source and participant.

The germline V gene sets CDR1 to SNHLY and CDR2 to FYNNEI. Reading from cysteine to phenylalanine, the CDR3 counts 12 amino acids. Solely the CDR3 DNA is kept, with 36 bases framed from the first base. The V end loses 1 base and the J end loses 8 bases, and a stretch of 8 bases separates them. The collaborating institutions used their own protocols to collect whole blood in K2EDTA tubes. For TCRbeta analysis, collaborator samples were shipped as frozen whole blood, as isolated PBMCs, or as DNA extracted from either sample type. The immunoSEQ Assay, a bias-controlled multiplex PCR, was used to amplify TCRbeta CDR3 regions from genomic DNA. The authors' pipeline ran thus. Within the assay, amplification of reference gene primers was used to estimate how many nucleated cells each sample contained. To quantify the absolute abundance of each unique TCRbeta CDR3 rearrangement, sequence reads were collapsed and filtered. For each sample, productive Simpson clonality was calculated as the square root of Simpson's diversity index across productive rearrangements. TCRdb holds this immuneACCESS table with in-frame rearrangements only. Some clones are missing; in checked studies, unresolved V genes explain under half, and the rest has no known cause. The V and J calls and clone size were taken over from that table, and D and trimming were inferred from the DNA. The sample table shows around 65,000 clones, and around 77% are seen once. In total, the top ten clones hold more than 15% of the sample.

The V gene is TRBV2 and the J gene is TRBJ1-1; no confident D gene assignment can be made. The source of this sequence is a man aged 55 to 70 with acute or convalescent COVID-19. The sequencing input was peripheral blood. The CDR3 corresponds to CASSEDRGEAFF. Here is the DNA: TGTGCCAGCAGTGAAGATAGAGGCGAAGCTTTCTTT.